This T cell receptor beta chain appears in the sequencing data of a study of blood T cell repertoires in COVID-19. Study in general: Sources were T cells, B-cell-depleted T cells, or PBMCs; the material itself was cDNA or gDNA.

Living in 20 to 30 US areas, the participants were between roughly 18 and 90 years of age. Allocation to cohorts depended on clinical history reported by the participants. This clone showed up just once. Original processing methods: Reference gene primer amplification gave nucleated cell count estimates. Profiling relied on immunoSEQ multiplex PCR, and the TCRdb table lists in-frame clones only, not all of them. Clone size and the V and J calls come from that table; the DNA yielded D and trimming. The sample yields roughly 160,000 clones, approximately 84% seen once. Germline V gene data show CDR1 as MDHEN and CDR2 as SYDVKM. V lost 6 bases, J lost 2 bases, and 17 bases lay in between. The CDR3 sequence is 15 residues long.

This sequence was found in a man aged 50 or older who had recovered from COVID-19. The rearrangement links TRBV28 to TRBJ2-7; the D is unclear. Source material: PBMCs or T cells enriched from blood (not recorded which). Written as DNA, the CDR3 is TGTGCCAGCAGCCCTGGGCGTGGGCTACCCTACGAGCAGTACTTC. Protein sequence: CASSPGRGLPYEQYF. Complete variable domain (other parts from reference TRBV28 and TRBJ2-7): DVKVTQSSRYLVKRTGEKVFLECVQDMDHENMFWYRQDPGLGLRLIYFSYDVKMKEKGDIPEGYSVSREKKERFSLILESASTNQTSMYLCASSPGRGLPYEQYFGPGTRLTVT.